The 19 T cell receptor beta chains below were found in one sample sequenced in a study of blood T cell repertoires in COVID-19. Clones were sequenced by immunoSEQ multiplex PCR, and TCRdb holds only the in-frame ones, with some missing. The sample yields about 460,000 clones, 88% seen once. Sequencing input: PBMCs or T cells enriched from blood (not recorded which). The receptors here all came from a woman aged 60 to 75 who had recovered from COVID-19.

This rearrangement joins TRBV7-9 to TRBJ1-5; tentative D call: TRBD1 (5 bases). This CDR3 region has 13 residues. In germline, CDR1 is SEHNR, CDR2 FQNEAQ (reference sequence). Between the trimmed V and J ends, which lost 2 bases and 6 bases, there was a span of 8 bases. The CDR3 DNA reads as TGTGCCAGCAGCTTACTGGGGGGTCAGCCCCAGCATTTT. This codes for CASSLLGGQPQHF.

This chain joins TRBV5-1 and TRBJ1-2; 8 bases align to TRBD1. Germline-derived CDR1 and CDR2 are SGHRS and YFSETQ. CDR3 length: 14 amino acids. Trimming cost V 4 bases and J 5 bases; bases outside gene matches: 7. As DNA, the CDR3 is TGCGCCAGCAGCCCACAGGGGGAGGAATATGGCTACACCTTC. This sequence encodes CASSPQGEEYGYTF.

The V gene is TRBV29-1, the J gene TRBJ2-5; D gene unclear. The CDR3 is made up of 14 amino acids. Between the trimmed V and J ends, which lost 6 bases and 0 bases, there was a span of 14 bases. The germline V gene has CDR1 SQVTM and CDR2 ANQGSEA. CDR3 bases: TGCAGCGTCCGCCCCCGTGGAGACCAAGAGACCCAGTACTTC. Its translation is CSVRPRGDQETQYF.

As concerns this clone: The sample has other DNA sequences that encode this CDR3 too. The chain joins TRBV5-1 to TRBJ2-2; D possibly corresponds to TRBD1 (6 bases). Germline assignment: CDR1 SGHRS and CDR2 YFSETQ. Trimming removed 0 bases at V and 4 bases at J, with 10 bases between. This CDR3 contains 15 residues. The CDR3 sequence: CASSLAGGGTGELFF. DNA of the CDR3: TGCGCCAGCAGCTTGGCTGGGGGCGGCACCGGGGAGCTGTTTTTT. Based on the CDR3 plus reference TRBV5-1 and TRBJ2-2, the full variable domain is KAGVTQTPRYLIKTRGQQVTLSCSPISGHRSVSWYQQTPGQGLQFLFEYFSETQRNKGNFPGRFSGRQFSNSRSEMNVSTLELGDSALYLCASSLAGGGTGELFFGEGSRLTVL.

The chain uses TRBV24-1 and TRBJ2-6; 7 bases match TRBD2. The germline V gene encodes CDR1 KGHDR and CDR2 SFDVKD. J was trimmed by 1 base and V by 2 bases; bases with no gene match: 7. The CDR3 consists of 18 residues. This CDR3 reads CATSDSWGGSSGANVLTF. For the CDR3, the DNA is TGTGCCACCAGTGATTCTTGGGGGGGTAGTTCTGGGGCCAACGTCCTGACTTTC.

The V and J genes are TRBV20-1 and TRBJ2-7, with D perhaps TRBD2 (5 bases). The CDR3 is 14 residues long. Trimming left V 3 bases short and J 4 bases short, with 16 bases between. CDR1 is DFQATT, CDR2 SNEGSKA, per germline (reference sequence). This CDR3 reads CSASSYGVGYEQYF. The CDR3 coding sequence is TGCAGTGCTAGTTCTTACGGGGTTGGTTACGAGCAGTACTTC.

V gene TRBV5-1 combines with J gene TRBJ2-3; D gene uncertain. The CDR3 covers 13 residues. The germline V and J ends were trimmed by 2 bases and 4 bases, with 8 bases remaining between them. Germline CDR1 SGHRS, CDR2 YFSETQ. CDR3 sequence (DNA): TGCGCCAGCAGCTTAGCCCTCGCAGATACGCAGTATTTT. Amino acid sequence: CASSLALADTQYF.

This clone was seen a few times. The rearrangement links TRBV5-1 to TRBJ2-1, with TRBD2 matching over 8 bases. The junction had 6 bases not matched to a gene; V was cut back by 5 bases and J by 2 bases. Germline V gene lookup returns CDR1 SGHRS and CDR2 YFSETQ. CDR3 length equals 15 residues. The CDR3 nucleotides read TGCGCCAGCAGAGAAACTAGCGGCCCCTACAATGAGCAGTTCTTC. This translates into CASRETSGPYNEQFF.

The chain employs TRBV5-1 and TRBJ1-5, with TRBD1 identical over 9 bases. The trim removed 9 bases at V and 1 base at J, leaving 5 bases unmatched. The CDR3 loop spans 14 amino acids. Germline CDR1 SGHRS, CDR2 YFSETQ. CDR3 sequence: CATTGQGSNQPQHF. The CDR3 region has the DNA TGCGCCACCACAGGACAGGGGAGCAATCAGCCCCAGCATTTT.

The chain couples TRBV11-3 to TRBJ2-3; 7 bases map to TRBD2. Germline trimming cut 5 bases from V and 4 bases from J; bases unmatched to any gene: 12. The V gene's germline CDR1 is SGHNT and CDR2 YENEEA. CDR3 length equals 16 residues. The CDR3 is CASSPGLGGFPDTQYF. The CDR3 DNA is TGTGCCAGCAGCCCTGGACTAGGTGGTTTTCCAGATACGCAGTATTTT.

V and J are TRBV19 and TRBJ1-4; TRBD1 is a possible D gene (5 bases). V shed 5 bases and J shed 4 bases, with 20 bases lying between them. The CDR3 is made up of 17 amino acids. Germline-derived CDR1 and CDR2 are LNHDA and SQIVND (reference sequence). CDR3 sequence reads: CASSQSGRSEYNEKLFF. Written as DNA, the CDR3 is TGTGCCAGTAGTCAATCAGGGCGGTCAGAGTATAATGAAAAACTGTTTTTT.

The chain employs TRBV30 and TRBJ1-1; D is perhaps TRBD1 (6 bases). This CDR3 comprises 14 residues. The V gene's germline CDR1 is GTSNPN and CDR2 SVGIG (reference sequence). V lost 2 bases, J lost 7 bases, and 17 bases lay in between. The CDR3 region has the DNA TGTGCCTGGAGTCATACCTCAGGGGCCGGTGAAGCTTTCTTT. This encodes CAWSHTSGAGEAFF.

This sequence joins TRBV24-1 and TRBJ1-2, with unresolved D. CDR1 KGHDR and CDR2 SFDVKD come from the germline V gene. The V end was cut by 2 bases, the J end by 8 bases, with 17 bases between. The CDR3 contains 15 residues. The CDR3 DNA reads TGTGCCACCAGTGATTCGGCAGGCCCATATAGGGGCTACACCTTC. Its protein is CATSDSAGPYRGYTF.

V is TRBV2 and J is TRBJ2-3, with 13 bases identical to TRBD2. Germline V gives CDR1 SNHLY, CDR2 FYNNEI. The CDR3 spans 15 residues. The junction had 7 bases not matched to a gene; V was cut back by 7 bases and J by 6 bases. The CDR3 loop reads CASTPGTSGDDTQYF. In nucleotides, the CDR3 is TGTGCCAGCACCCCCGGGACTAGCGGGGATGATACGCAGTATTTT.

CDR3 amino acids: CAWSYTGGPNYGYTF. The DNA of the CDR3 is TGTGCCTGGAGCTATACAGGGGGACCTAACTATGGCTACACCTTC. The J gene is TRBJ1-2, the V gene TRBV30; 8 bases are shared with TRBD1. The V and J ends lost 3 bases and 0 bases, in that order; junction bases with no gene match: 6. Germline assignment: CDR1 GTSNPN and CDR2 SVGIG (reference sequence). The CDR3 consists of 15 residues.

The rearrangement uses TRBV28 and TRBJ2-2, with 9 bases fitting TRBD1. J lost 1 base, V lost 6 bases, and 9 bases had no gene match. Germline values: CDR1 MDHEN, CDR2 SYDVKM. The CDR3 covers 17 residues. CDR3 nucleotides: TGTGCCAGCAGGCATGACCGGGACAGGGTGAACACCGGGGAGCTGTTTTTT. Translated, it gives CASRHDRDRVNTGELFF.

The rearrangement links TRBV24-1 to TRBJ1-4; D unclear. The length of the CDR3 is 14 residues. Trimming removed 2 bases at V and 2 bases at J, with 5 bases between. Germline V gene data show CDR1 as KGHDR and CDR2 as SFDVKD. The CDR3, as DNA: TGTGCCACCAGTGATTCCGGGACTAATGAAAAACTGTTTTTT. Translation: CATSDSGTNEKLFF.

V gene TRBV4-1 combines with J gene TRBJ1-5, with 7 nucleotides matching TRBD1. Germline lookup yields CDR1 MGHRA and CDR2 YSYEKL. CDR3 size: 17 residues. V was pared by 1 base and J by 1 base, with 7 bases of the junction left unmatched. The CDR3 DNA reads TGCGCCAGCAGCCAAGGAACAGGGGCAGGCAGCAATCAGCCCCAGCATTTT. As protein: CASSQGTGAGSNQPQHF.

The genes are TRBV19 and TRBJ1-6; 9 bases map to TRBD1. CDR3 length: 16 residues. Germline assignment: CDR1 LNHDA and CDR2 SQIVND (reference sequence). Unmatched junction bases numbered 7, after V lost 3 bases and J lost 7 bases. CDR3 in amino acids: CASSIPAGTGNSPLHF. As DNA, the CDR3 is TGTGCCAGTAGTATCCCCGCCGGGACAGGGAATTCACCCCTCCACTTT. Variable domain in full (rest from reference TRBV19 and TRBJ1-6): DGGITQSPKYLFRKEGQNVTLSCEQNLNHDAMYWYRQDPGQGLRLIYYSQIVNDFQKGDIAEGYSVSREKKESFPLTVTSAQKNPTAFYLCASSIPAGTGNSPLHFGNGTRLTVT.